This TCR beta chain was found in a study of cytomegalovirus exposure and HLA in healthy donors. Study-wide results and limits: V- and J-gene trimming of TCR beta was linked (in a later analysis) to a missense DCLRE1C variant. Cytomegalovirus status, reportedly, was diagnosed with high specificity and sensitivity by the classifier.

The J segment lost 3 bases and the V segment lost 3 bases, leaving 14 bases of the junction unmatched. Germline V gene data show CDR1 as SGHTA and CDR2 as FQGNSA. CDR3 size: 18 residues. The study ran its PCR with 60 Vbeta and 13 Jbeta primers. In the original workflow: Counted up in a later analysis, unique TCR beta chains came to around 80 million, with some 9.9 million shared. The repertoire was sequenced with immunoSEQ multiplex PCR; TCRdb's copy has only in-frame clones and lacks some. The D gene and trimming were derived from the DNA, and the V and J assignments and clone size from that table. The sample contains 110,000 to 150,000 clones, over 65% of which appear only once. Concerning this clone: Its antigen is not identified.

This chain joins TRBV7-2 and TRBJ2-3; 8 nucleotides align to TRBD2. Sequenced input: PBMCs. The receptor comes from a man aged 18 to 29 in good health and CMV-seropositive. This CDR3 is CASSLGGGAGVGTDTQYF. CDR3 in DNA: TGTGCCAGCAGCTTGGGGGGCGGAGCGGGAGTGGGGACAGATACGCAGTATTTT.